Shown below are 28 T cell receptor beta chains from a single sample sequenced in a study of Ad26.COV2.S vaccination and SARS-CoV-2 variants (dated by TCRdb to the early 2020s). In the paper's terms, the treatment or condition label means: some 19 received Ad26.COV2.S at low or high dose, single or two shots; 5 received placebo; per-sample allocation not given. Repertoires of vaccine and placebo recipients were sequenced from samples collected on day 63 after the first injection. The method was the immunoSEQ multiplex PCR assay. The table was pulled from immuneACCESS by TCRdb, which kept in-frame rearrangements only. Such tables lose some clones; where checked, under half of the loss comes from unresolved V genes, and the rest has no known cause. A total of under 500,000 clones appear in this sample, 80% to 95% of them only once. The ten biggest clones cover about 1.7% of the sample. The starting material was peripheral blood, obtained in a trial of Ad26.COV2.S vaccine versus placebo. The receptors were gathered from a person aged 18-65 years who received the Ad26.COV2.S COVID-19 vaccine or a placebo.

The CDR3 DNA sequence: TGTGCCAGTAGTACCCGCAGGGCGGAGACCCAGTACTTC. This encodes CASSTRRAETQYF. The genes are TRBV19 and TRBJ2-5; maybe TRBD1 (5 bases). This CDR3 is 13 amino acids long. Germline V gene sequence: CDR1 LNHDA, CDR2 SQIVND (reference sequence). Trimming took off 4 bases at V and 5 bases at J, with 11 bases between the two ends.

The gene calls are TRBV7-2 and TRBJ2-3, with 7 bases lining up with TRBD2. V lost 3 bases, J lost 5 bases, and 5 bases stayed unmatched. This CDR3 has 14 amino acids. Germline CDR1 SGHTA, CDR2 FQGNSA. CDR3 DNA: TGTGCCAGCAGCTTGGGAGGGGTTGGAGATACGCAGTATTTT. It yields the protein CASSLGGVGDTQYF.

The J gene is TRBJ2-7, the V gene TRBV6-5; TRBD1 or TRBD2 may be the D gene (5 bases each). There are 15 residues in the CDR3. V was pared by 5 bases and J by 2 bases, with 16 bases between. CDR1 and CDR2 from the germline V gene are MNHEY and SVGAGI. Written as DNA, the CDR3 is TGTGCCAGCAGTAAGGATTGGTGGGGGACCTACGAGCAGTACTTC. Its protein product is CASSKDWWGTYEQYF.

V gene TRBV19 combines with J gene TRBJ2-2, with D perhaps matching TRBD1 or TRBD2 (5 bases each). The V end lost 8 bases, the J end lost 6 bases, and 13 bases lay between the germline ends. CDR1 and CDR2 from the germline V gene are LNHDA and SQIVND (reference sequence). This CDR3 comprises 13 residues. CDR3 residues: CASGGTPAGELFF. CDR3 coding DNA: TGTGCCAGTGGTGGGACCCCCGCCGGGGAGCTGTTTTTT.

The chain couples TRBV6-2 or TRBV6-3 to TRBJ1-3; the D is unclear. V was cut by 6 bases and J by 1 base, with 13 bases left in between. Germline values: CDR1 MNHEY, CDR2 SVGEGT. CDR3 length: 15 residues. CDR3 coding DNA: TGTGCCAGCAGACCTAGGCCGGGTTCTGGAAACACCATATATTTT. This sequence encodes CASRPRPGSGNTIYF.

The V and J genes are TRBV6-1 and TRBJ1-2; no clear D gene. V shed 3 bases and J shed 4 bases, with 9 bases lying between them. CDR3 length: 13 amino acids. The germline V gene has CDR1 MNHNS and CDR2 SASEGT. CDR3 protein: CASSERGPYGYTF. CDR3 coding DNA: TGTGCCAGCAGTGAGCGGGGTCCCTATGGCTACACCTTC.

This clone was seen once. The chain has TRBV19 and TRBJ2-2; D is undetermined. The CDR3 spans 14 residues. CDR1 is LNHDA and CDR2 is SQIVND in the germline V gene (reference sequence). Trimming pared 3 bases from V and 1 base from J, leaving 6 bases between. The CDR3 sequence is CASSIGLNTGELFF. CDR3 coding DNA: TGTGCCAGTAGTATTGGCTTGAACACCGGGGAGCTGTTTTTT.

This chain uses TRBV18 with TRBJ2-5; D may correspond to TRBD1 or TRBD2 (5 bases each). Trimming left V 3 bases short and J 0 bases short, with 14 bases between. From germline, CDR1 is KGHSH and CDR2 LQKENI. The CDR3 runs to 16 residues. CDR3 amino acids: CASSPLDSGYQETQYF. In DNA form, the CDR3 reads TGTGCCAGCTCACCTCTGGACTCAGGGTACCAAGAGACCCAGTACTTC.

This clone was detected once. The genes are TRBV11-2 and TRBJ1-2; D unresolved. Germline V gene data show CDR1 as SGHAT and CDR2 as FQNNGV. V gave up 1 base and J gave up 2 bases, with 5 bases separating them. The CDR3 length is 13 residues. In DNA, the CDR3 is TGTGCCAGCAGCTTAGCCAGCAACTATGGCTACACCTTC. As protein: CASSLASNYGYTF. Drawing the rest from reference TRBV11-2 and TRBJ1-2, the complete variable domain is EAGVAQSPRYKIIEKRQSVAFWCNPISGHATLYWYQQILGQGPKLLIQFQNNGVVDDSQLPKDRFSAERLKGVDSTLKIQPAKLEDSAVYLCASSLASNYGYTFGSGTRLTVV.

V gene TRBV12-5 combines with J gene TRBJ1-4; 7 bases match TRBD1. Germline V lookup: CDR1 LGHNT, CDR2 FRNRAP. J was trimmed by 8 bases and V by 7 bases; bases with no gene match: 10. CDR3 size: 14 residues. In DNA form, the CDR3 reads TGTGCTAGTGCTCCAGGGGACAGTCGGGAAAAACTGTTTTTT. As protein: CASAPGDSREKLFF. The full variable domain, in which reference TRBV12-5 and TRBJ1-4 provide the parts outside the CDR3, is DARVTQTPRHKVTEMGQEVTMRCQPILGHNTVFWYRQTMMQGLELLAYFRNRAPLDDSGMPKDRFSAEMPDATLATLKIQPSEPRDSAVYFCASAPGDSREKLFFGSGTQLSVL.

The V gene is TRBV13, the J gene TRBJ2-5; 9 nucleotides match TRBD2. Germline CDR1 and CDR2: PRHDT and FYEKMQ (reference sequence). V dropped 2 bases and J dropped 0; count of bases not matched to a gene: 10. The CDR3 contains 18 residues. The CDR3 nucleotides read TGTGCCAGCAGCTTATTCCCCCGGCTAGCGGGGAACCAAGAGACCCAGTACTTC. This encodes CASSLFPRLAGNQETQYF.

The chain uses TRBV7-2 and TRBJ2-1, with 7 positions matching TRBD1. The length of the CDR3 is 15 residues. Trimming cost V 4 bases and J 0 bases; bases outside gene matches: 3. Looked up from germline, CDR1 is SGHTA and CDR2 is FQGNSA. CDR3 DNA: TGTGCCAGCAGCTACCGGGACAGCTCCTACAATGAGCAGTTCTTC. Its translation is CASSYRDSSYNEQFF. The full variable domain, its missing parts supplied by reference TRBV7-2 and TRBJ2-1, is GAGVSQSPSNKVTEKGKDVELRCDPISGHTALYWYRQSLGQGLEFLIYFQGNSAPDKSGLPSDRFSAERTGGSVSTLTIQRTQQEDSAVYLCASSYRDSSYNEQFFGPGTRLTVL.

The rearrangement uses TRBV7-2 and TRBJ1-5; D uncertain. Germline CDR1 SGHTA, CDR2 FQGNSA. The CDR3 has 15 amino acids. V was cut by 2 bases and J by 0 bases, with 8 bases left in between. CDR3 sequence (DNA): TGTGCCAGCAGCTTAAGCTCAACTAGCAATCAGCCCCAGCATTTT. This codes for CASSLSSTSNQPQHF.

The chain employs TRBV5-1 and TRBJ1-5; the D is unclear. This CDR3 is built from 16 residues. CDR1 is SGHRS, CDR2 YFSETQ, per germline. V was clipped by 0 bases and J by 1 base, with 11 bases between them. CDR3 coding DNA: TGCGCCAGCAGCTTGGATCCGACTTTGAGCAATCAGCCCCAGCATTTT. Its translation is CASSLDPTLSNQPQHF. Full variable domain (rest looked up from reference TRBV5-1 and TRBJ1-5): KAGVTQTPRYLIKTRGQQVTLSCSPISGHRSVSWYQQTPGQGLQFLFEYFSETQRNKGNFPGRFSGRQFSNSRSEMNVSTLELGDSALYLCASSLDPTLSNQPQHFGDGTRLSIL.

The rearrangement joins TRBV9 to TRBJ2-3; no firm D call. This CDR3 spans 14 amino acids. Germline V gene sequence: CDR1 SGDLS, CDR2 YYNGEE. The ends were cut back, 0 bases at V and 1 base at J, with 6 bases in the middle. The DNA for the CDR3 is TGTGCCAGCAGCGTAGATCGGGGCACAGATACGCAGTATTTT. Its protein is CASSVDRGTDTQYF.

The J gene is TRBJ2-5, the V gene TRBV11-2; D call uncertain. The CDR3 totals 13 residues. The germline V and J ends were trimmed by 5 bases and 1 base, with 8 bases remaining between them. CDR1 is SGHAT and CDR2 is FQNNGV in the germline V gene. CDR3 amino acids: CASSPPFQETQYF. DNA for the CDR3: TGTGCCAGCAGCCCCCCCTTCCAAGAGACCCAGTACTTC.

The rearrangement links TRBV30 to TRBJ2-7; D is unresolved. CDR3 length: 12 amino acids. Trimming removed 4 bases from V and 5 bases from J, with 12 bases in between. Germline-derived CDR1 and CDR2 are GTSNPN and SVGIG (reference sequence). CDR3 sequence: CAWTGVEDEQYF. CDR3 bases: TGTGCCTGGACAGGCGTCGAGGACGAGCAGTACTTC.

The rearrangement links TRBV11-3 to TRBJ2-7; D possibly corresponds to TRBD2 (5 bases). V was shortened by 5 bases and J by 2 bases, with 10 bases between the two germline ends. The CDR3 spans 13 residues. Germline V gene sequence: CDR1 SGHNT, CDR2 YENEEA. CDR3 loop: CASSRGRAYEQYF. CDR3 in DNA: TGTGCCAGCAGCCGGGGTCGGGCCTACGAGCAGTACTTC.

The chain links TRBV9 to TRBJ2-2, with D uncertain. The CDR3 has 14 residues. V was trimmed by 6 bases and J by 1 base, leaving 10 bases between them. Germline values: CDR1 SGDLS, CDR2 YYNGEE. The CDR3 sequence: CASTAGQNTGELFF. The CDR3 DNA follows: TGTGCCAGCACCGCCGGGCAGAACACCGGGGAGCTGTTTTTT.

J is TRBJ2-1 and V is TRBV3-1 (or the pseudogene TRBV3-2), with TRBD2 matching over 9 bases. V dropped 0 bases and J dropped 2; count of bases not matched to a gene: 5. Germline values: CDR1 LGHDT, CDR2 YNNKEL (reference sequence). The CDR3 loop spans 17 amino acids. CDR3 in amino acids: CASSQESGGGAYNEQFF. The CDR3 nucleotides read TGTGCCAGCAGCCAAGAAAGCGGCGGGGGGGCCTACAATGAGCAGTTCTTC.

In the case of this clone: This CDR3 is also generated by other DNA sequences in the sample. The chain combines TRBV29-1 with TRBJ1-3; D unresolved. V was clipped by 4 bases and J by 0 bases, with 4 bases between them. CDR1 and CDR2 (germline): SQVTM, ANQGSEA. The CDR3 spans 12 residues. DNA of the CDR3: TGCAGCGTTGGTAGCTCTGGAAACACCATATATTTT. It is translated as CSVGSSGNTIYF.

The chain recombines TRBV28 with TRBJ2-7, with 8 positions matching TRBD2. The CDR3 spans 15 residues. Germline lookup yields CDR1 MDHEN and CDR2 SYDVKM. V lost 5 bases, J lost 1 base, and 7 bases stayed unmatched. CDR3 region: CASSPGGAGSYEQYF. CDR3 DNA: TGTGCCAGCAGTCCCGGGGGGGCAGGGTCCTACGAGCAGTACTTC. Filled out from reference TRBV28 and TRBJ2-7, the complete variable domain reads DVKVTQSSRYLVKRTGEKVFLECVQDMDHENMFWYRQDPGLGLRLIYFSYDVKMKEKGDIPEGYSVSREKKERFSLILESASTNQTSMYLCASSPGGAGSYEQYFGPGTRLTVT.

V usage is TRBV30 and J usage is TRBJ2-2; D possibly uses TRBD1 or TRBD2 (5 bases each). V lost 3 bases, J lost 0 bases, and 14 bases lay in between. This CDR3 is 16 amino acids long. The germline gives CDR1 GTSNPN, CDR2 SVGIG (reference sequence). The CDR3 is CAWREPGRSNTGELFF. The CDR3 nucleotides are TGTGCCTGGAGAGAGCCAGGGAGATCGAACACCGGGGAGCTGTTTTTT.

The chain carries TRBV6-5 and TRBJ1-6; the match to TRBD1 covers 10 bases. V was pared by 1 base and J by 11 bases, with 5 bases of the junction left unmatched. Germline assignment: CDR1 MNHEY and CDR2 SVGAGI. This CDR3 has 15 residues. The CDR3 nucleotides are TGTGCCAGCAGTTACTTCGGGACAGGGGTCCCACCCCTCCACTTT. Translation gives CASSYFGTGVPPLHF.

The gene calls are TRBV12-5 and TRBJ1-5, with D maybe TRBD1 (5 bases). The CDR3 runs 15 residues. With 6 bases removed from V and 5 bases from J, the gap between germline ends came to 17 bases. From germline, CDR1 is LGHNT and CDR2 FRNRAP. The CDR3: CASGAGTVGHQPQHF. CDR3 bases: TGTGCTAGTGGCGCCGGGACGGTCGGCCATCAGCCCCAGCATTTT.

The V and J genes are TRBV2 and TRBJ1-4, with 8 bases aligning to TRBD1. CDR3 length: 14 residues. Trimming removed 6 bases from V and 8 bases from J; junction bases left unmatched: 8. Germline V gives CDR1 SNHLY, CDR2 FYNNEI. The CDR3 nucleotides read TGTGCCAGCAGATATGGACAGGGCGGAGAAAAACTGTTTTTT. Its protein product is CASRYGQGGEKLFF.

Notes on this clone: The same CDR3 can be traced to other DNA sequences in this sample. This chain connects TRBV4-3 to TRBJ2-3; TRBD2 matches at 14 bases. This CDR3 is 16 amino acids long. CDR1 is LGHNA and CDR2 is YSLEER in the germline V gene. The V segment lost 2 bases and the J segment 6 bases; nucleotides outside the gene matches: 4. CDR3 in DNA: TGCGCCAGCAGCCAACGACTAGCGGGGGGGGCTGATACGCAGTATTTT. Translated: CASSQRLAGGADTQYF.

The chain has TRBV14 and TRBJ2-4; D gene ambiguous. CDR1 and CDR2 (germline): SGHDN, FVKESK. The CDR3 consists of 15 residues. Trimming took 7 bases from V and 4 from J, leaving 17 bases between them. The CDR3 protein is CASNDGASLKNIQYF. CDR3 DNA: TGTGCCAGCAACGACGGAGCGAGTTTAAAAAACATTCAGTACTTC. Based on the CDR3 plus reference TRBV14 and TRBJ2-4, the full variable domain is EAGVTQFPSHSVIEKGQTVTLRCDPISGHDNLYWYRRVMGKEIKFLLHFVKESKQDESGMPNNRFLAERTGGTYSTLKVQPAELEDSGVYFCASNDGASLKNIQYFGAGTRLSVL.